This TCR beta chain derives from a study of blood T cell repertoires in COVID-19. The protocol was immunoSEQ multiplex PCR, while the TCRdb copy is restricted to in-frame clones and leaves out a portion. Of 63,000 or so clones listed, roughly 80% are singletons. The receptor was isolated from a man older than 75 with active COVID-19. Sequencing used peripheral blood.

The CDR3 loop is CASSQRELAVHDTQYF. For the CDR3, the DNA is TGTGCCAGCAGCCAACGGGAACTAGCGGTTCACGATACGCAGTATTTT. This chain joins TRBV14 and TRBJ2-3; 8 bases line up with TRBD2. Losses at the gene ends were 2 bases for V and 6 bases for J; bases not matched to a gene: 10. CDR1 and CDR2 from the germline V gene are SGHDN and FVKESK. CDR3 length equals 16 residues.